This passage covers 10 T cell receptor beta chains from one sample sequenced in a study of neurological immune-mediated disorders. TCRdb passed the 5' RACE reads through MiXCR, listing each CDR3 protein once. Of tens of thousands of distinct CDR3 sequences listed, about 5.8% were seen once; the top ten hold approximately 1.5%. The sample consisted of CD4+ T cells from blood. Every receptor here comes from a woman aged 18-35 years with multiple sclerosis.

This clonotype was seen ten or more times. The chain employs TRBV20-1 and TRBJ2-2; TRBD2 matches 10 bases. The CDR3 spans 16 residues. V lost 0 bases to trimming and J lost 6 bases; unmatched junction nucleotides: 7. The germline V gene has CDR1 DFQATT and CDR2 SNEGSKA (reference sequence). CDR3 sequence (DNA): TGCAGTGCTAGAGATACCAGCGGGAGGGTGGCCGGGGAGCTGTTTTTT. As protein: CSARDTSGRVAGELFF.

In this sample, this clonotype turned up many times. The chain employs TRBV24-1 and TRBJ2-3; TRBD1 agrees at 7 bases. Germline V gene lookup returns CDR1 KGHDR and CDR2 SFDVKD. This CDR3 has 15 amino acids. The V and J ends lost 3 bases and 7 bases, in that order; junction bases with no gene match: 9. The CDR3 bases are TGTGCCACCAGTGATCGGAAAGGGGGCGAGAATACGCAGTATTTT. It specifies CATSDRKGGENTQYF.

This clonotype was picked up many times. The chain is built from TRBV7-9 and TRBJ1-1, with 9 bases that match TRBD1. J lost 1 base, V lost 1 base, and 7 bases had no gene match. This CDR3 is 17 amino acids long. Germline CDR1 reads SEHNR; CDR2 reads FQNEAQ (reference sequence). CDR3 protein: CASSLDLGTGTNTEAFF. The CDR3 DNA follows: TGTGCCAGCAGCTTAGATCTTGGGACAGGGACGAACACTGAAGCTTTCTTT.

This clonotype was observed many times. The chain combines TRBV18 with TRBJ2-1, with D possibly matching TRBD1 (6 bases). Germline CDR1 is KGHSH and CDR2 is LQKENI. This CDR3 spans 15 amino acids. The ends were cut back, 4 bases at V and 4 bases at J, with 14 bases in the middle. The CDR3 loop is CASSLRDTSYNEQFF. The CDR3 DNA is TGTGCCAGCTCACTCAGGGACACTTCTTACAATGAGCAGTTCTTC. The full variable domain, with the rest looked up from reference TRBV18 and TRBJ2-1, is NAGVMQNPRHLVRRRGQEARLRCSPMKGHSHVYWYRQLPEEGLKFMVYLQKENIIDESGMPKERFSAEFPKEGPSILRIQQVVRGDSAAYFCASSLRDTSYNEQFFGPGTRLTVL.

This clonotype has ten or more counts. This rearrangement joins TRBV10-3 to TRBJ1-2, with 7 nucleotides matching TRBD1. The CDR3 spans 14 residues. Per germline, CDR1 ENHRY and CDR2 SYGVKD. J gave up 2 bases and V 9 bases, and 9 bases lay outside the gene matches. The CDR3 DNA follows: TGTGCCATTAACCCGGGACAGAGGAACTATGGCTACACCTTC. Protein product: CAINPGQRNYGYTF.

This clonotype was seen repeatedly, ten times or more. J is TRBJ2-3 and V is TRBV20-1; 7 bases line up with TRBD1. The CDR3 extends over 15 amino acids. The germline V gene encodes CDR1 DFQATT and CDR2 SNEGSKA (reference sequence). V was clipped by 6 bases and J by 0 bases; unmatched bases: 9. The CDR3 is CSAHQPTGSTDTQYF. CDR3 nucleotides: TGCAGTGCCCACCAACCGACAGGGAGCACAGATACGCAGTATTTT.

The table lists this clonotype with a few counts. This chain connects TRBV11-2 to TRBJ1-6; 9 bases line up with TRBD1. CDR1 is SGHAT, CDR2 FQNNGV, per germline. The CDR3 totals 19 residues. The J segment lost 0 bases and the V segment lost 1 base, leaving 7 bases of the junction unmatched. CDR3 DNA sequence: TGTGCCAGCAGCTTAGTTGGGACAGGGCTAAGCTCCTATAATTCACCCCTCCACTTT. Its protein product is CASSLVGTGLSSYNSPLHF.

In its sample, this clonotype was seen many times. The chain has TRBV20-1 and TRBJ2-4; possibly TRBD1 for D (5 bases). Trimming cost V 4 bases and J 0 bases, with 13 bases left between them. The CDR3 covers 15 residues. Germline CDR1 reads DFQATT; CDR2 reads SNEGSKA (reference sequence). CDR3 bases: TGCAGTGCTAAACCGGACACCCTAGCCAAAAACATTCAGTACTTC. The encoded protein is CSAKPDTLAKNIQYF.

This clonotype occurred many times. This rearrangement joins TRBV29-1 to TRBJ2-7; 9 bases match TRBD1. The germline gives CDR1 SQVTM, CDR2 ANQGSEA. This CDR3 has 12 amino acids. The V gene end was trimmed by 5 bases and the J gene end by 5 bases; junction bases not matched to a gene: 4. CDR3 loop: CSVRDRADEQYF. CDR3 in DNA: TGCAGCGTTCGGGACAGGGCGGACGAGCAGTACTTC.

The sample holds many counts of this clonotype. The chain is built from TRBV29-1 and TRBJ1-1; tentatively, D is TRBD1 (6 bases). CDR1 and CDR2 from the germline V gene are SQVTM and ANQGSEA. Between the trimmed V and J ends, which lost 4 bases and 0 bases, there was a span of 9 bases. CDR3 length equals 13 residues. CDR3 loop: CSVAQGLNTEAFF. The CDR3 DNA reads TGCAGCGTTGCACAGGGCCTGAACACTGAAGCTTTCTTT.